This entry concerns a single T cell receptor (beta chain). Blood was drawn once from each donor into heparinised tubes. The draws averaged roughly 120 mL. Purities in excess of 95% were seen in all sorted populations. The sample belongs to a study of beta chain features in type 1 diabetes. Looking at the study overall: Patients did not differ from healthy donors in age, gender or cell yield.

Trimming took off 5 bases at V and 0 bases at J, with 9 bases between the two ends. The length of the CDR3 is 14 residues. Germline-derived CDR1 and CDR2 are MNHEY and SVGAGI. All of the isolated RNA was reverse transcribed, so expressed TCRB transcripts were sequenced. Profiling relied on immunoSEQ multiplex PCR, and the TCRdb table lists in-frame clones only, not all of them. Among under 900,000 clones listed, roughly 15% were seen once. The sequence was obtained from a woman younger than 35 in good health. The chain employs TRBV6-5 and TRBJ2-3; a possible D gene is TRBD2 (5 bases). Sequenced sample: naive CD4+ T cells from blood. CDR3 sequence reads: CASSIASSTDTQYF. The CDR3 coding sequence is TGTGCCAGCAGTATAGCGTCAAGCACAGATACGCAGTATTTT.